A selection of T cell receptor beta chains follows, all from one sample in a study of glioma-infiltrating T cells. TCRdb re-called the multiplex PCR reads through MiXCR, storing one row per CDR3 protein. The sample shows around 120,000 distinct CDR3 sequences, about 25% of them seen only once. The sequenced material came from glioma tissue, nonneoplastic brain tissue, or PBMCs (not recorded which). These receptors were obtained from a human donor with low-grade glioma or glioblastoma, undergoing nonglioma brain surgery, or in good health (not recorded which). Both conserved end residues are part of each CDR3. A D gene is named only where the DNA matches it firmly. Rows give clone size only sometimes, using once, few, many, or a class for an expanded clone.

size	J	V	D	CDR3	DNA
many	TRBJ2-1	TRBV20-1	TRBD2	CSARIVGGRGNEQFF	TGCAGTGCTAGAATTGTGGGGGGGAGGGGCAATGAGCAGTTCTTC
-	TRBJ1-4	TRBV10-2	-	CASSPKDEKLFF	TGCGCCAGCAGCCCGAAGGATGAAAAACTGTTTTTT
-	TRBJ2-3	TRBV7-2	-	CASSANSLDTQYF	TGTGCCAGCAGCGCCAATAGCTTAGATACGCAGTATTTT
-	TRBJ1-1	TRBV12-3/TRBV12-4	-	CASSYRTGNTEAFF	TGTGCCAGCAGTTACAGGACCGGAAACACTGAAGCTTTCTTT
many	TRBJ2-5	TRBV15	TRBD1	CATSNYKDRQETQYF	TGTGCCACCAGCAACTACAAGGACAGGCAAGAGACCCAGTACTTC
few	TRBJ2-5	TRBV20-1	-	CSARSKSGETQYF	TGCAGTGCTAGGTCTAAAAGCGGGGAGACCCAGTACTTC
few	TRBJ2-6	TRBV24-1	-	CATSDPSSSGANVLTF	TGTGCCACCAGTGACCCGAGTAGCTCTGGGGCCAACGTCCTGACTTTC
-	TRBJ2-2	TRBV15	-	CATSRDQGPRELFF	TGTGCCACCAGCAGAGATCAAGGTCCCCGGGAGCTGTTTTTT
-	TRBJ1-4	TRBV6-5	TRBD1	CASSYGTGGGEKLFF	TGTGCCAGCAGTTATGGGACAGGGGGGGGGGAAAAACTGTTTTTT
-	TRBJ1-1	TRBV7-2	-	CASSLRGAWGTNTEAFF	TGTGCCAGCAGCTTAAGGGGGGCGTGGGGTACCAACACTGAAGCTTTCTTT
many	TRBJ2-1	TRBV4-1	-	CASSLARGLRDREDNEQFF	TGCGCCAGCAGCCTCGCCAGGGGCTTGCGGGACAGAGAAGACAATGAGCAGTTCTTC
few	TRBJ2-2	TRBV7-9	-	CASSLGGARAGELFF	TGTGCCAGCAGCTTAGGAGGTGCCAGGGCCGGGGAGCTGTTTTTT
few	TRBJ2-2	TRBV5-4	-	CASSLKAVNTGELFF	TGTGCCAGCAGCTTGAAGGCAGTGAACACCGGGGAGCTGTTTTTT
-	TRBJ2-5	TRBV5-1	TRBD2	CASSYQAAGGQETQYF	TGCGCCAGCAGCTACCAAGCCGCGGGGGGCCAAGAGACCCAGTACTTC
-	TRBJ1-4	TRBV6-1	-	CASSEEGQTNEKLFF	TGTGCCAGCAGTGAAGAGGGTCAAACTAATGAAAAACTGTTTTTT
many	TRBJ1-6	TRBV6-6	TRBD1	CASSYETGHNSPLHF	TGTGCCAGCAGTTACGAGACAGGGCATAATTCACCCCTCCACTTT
many	TRBJ1-1	TRBV7-2	TRBD1	CASSFKWGQGMMNTEAFF	TGTGCCAGCAGCTTTAAGTGGGGACAGGGAATGATGAACACTGAAGCTTTCTTT
few	TRBJ1-2	TRBV7-3	-	CASSPDRNYGYTF	TGTGCCAGCAGTCCAGACAGAAACTATGGCTACACCTTC
-	TRBJ1-1	TRBV6-1	-	CASGSLLNTEAFF	TGTGCCAGCGGTTCGCTATTAAACACTGAAGCTTTCTTT
-	TRBJ2-2	TRBV14	TRBD1	CASSQALRDRGLNTGELFF	TGTGCCAGCAGCCAAGCCCTCCGGGACAGGGGGCTGAACACCGGGGAGCTGTTTTTT
many	TRBJ1-5	TRBV7-2	-	CASSSGKQEHQPQHF	TGTGCCAGCAGCTCAGGGAAGCAGGAGCATCAGCCCCAGCATTTT
-	TRBJ2-3	TRBV28	-	CASRDPDTQYF	TGTGCCAGCAGGGACCCGGATACGCAGTATTTT
many	TRBJ1-5	TRBV6-2/TRBV6-3	TRBD1	CASSYQTGYQPQHF	TGTGCCAGCAGTTATCAGACAGGGTACCAGCCCCAGCATTTT
-	TRBJ1-2	TRBV2	-	CASSEGAVRGYGYTF	TGTGCCAGCAGCGAGGGCGCAGTGCGAGGCTATGGCTACACCTTC
-	TRBJ2-3	TRBV19	TRBD2	CASSNRRGTSGVTDTQYF	TGTGCCAGTAGTAATCGCCGTGGGACTAGCGGAGTCACAGATACGCAGTATTTT
many	TRBJ1-4	TRBV5-4	-	CASSFDGSPNEKLFF	TGTGCCAGCAGCTTCGACGGGTCTCCTAATGAAAAACTGTTTTTT
few	TRBJ1-4	TRBV12-3/TRBV12-4	TRBD1	CASSPQGARNEKLFF	TGTGCCAGCAGTCCACAGGGGGCGCGAAATGAAAAACTGTTTTTT
-	TRBJ1-1	TRBV19	-	CASHPAGLQGTEAFF	TGTGCCAGCCACCCCGCGGGCCTGCAGGGCACTGAAGCTTTCTTT
-	TRBJ1-1	TRBV7-9	-	CASSRSGVSENTEAFF	TGTGCCAGCAGCCGCTCGGGGGTTTCGGAGAACACTGAAGCTTTCTTT